This entry lists 11 T cell receptor beta chains sequenced from one sample in a study of human T cells and chemical hapten exposure. The sample's time point: patch test 1, 2 weeks after DPC sensitization. Regarding treatment: therapeutic diphenylcyclopropenone sensitization with weekly scalp DPC. From the RACE reads, TCRdb called clonotypes with MiXCR, one entry per CDR3 protein. The sample has roughly 190,000 distinct CDR3 sequences; 20% to 25% are singletons. Sample: whole blood, taken in connection with sensitization to the hapten diphenylcyclopropenone (DPC). The receptors here all came from a woman aged 50 to 60 with alopecia areata. Some clones in this sample may be carry-over from other donors' samples.

This clonotype has only a few counts. V usage is TRBV20-1 and J usage is TRBJ2-7; 10 bases map to TRBD2. The CDR3 spans 15 residues. Looked up from germline, CDR1 is DFQATT and CDR2 is SNEGSKA (reference sequence). Germline trimming cut 3 bases from V and 3 bases from J; bases unmatched to any gene: 8. CDR3 DNA: TGCAGTGCTAGTCGGACTAGCGGAGTGCACTACGAGCAGTACTTC. It yields the protein CSASRTSGVHYEQYF.

In its sample, this clonotype was seen a few times. The J gene is TRBJ1-1, the V gene TRBV29-1; D gene ambiguous. V lost 6 bases, J lost 1 base, and 9 bases lay in between. The CDR3 consists of 12 residues. Germline V gene sequence: CDR1 SQVTM, CDR2 ANQGSEA. CDR3 sequence: CSVVYRNTEAFF. In DNA form, the CDR3 reads TGCAGCGTAGTTTACAGGAACACTGAAGCTTTCTTT. The entire variable domain, with the rest obtained from reference TRBV29-1 and TRBJ1-1, is as follows: SAVISQKPSRDICQRGTSLTIQCQVDSQVTMMFWYRQQPGQSLTLIATANQGSEATYESGFVIDKFPISRPNLTFSTLTVSNMSPEDSSIYLCSVVYRNTEAFFGQGTRLTVV.

The V and J genes are TRBV7-2 and TRBJ2-1; the match to TRBD2 covers 10 bases. After removal of 5 bases from V and 6 bases from J, the junction contained 7 bases not matched to a gene. CDR1 is SGHTA and CDR2 is FQGNSA in the germline V gene. This CDR3 contains 15 residues. The DNA of the CDR3 is TGTGCCAGCAGCCGATACAGCGGGAGGGCCAATGAGCAGTTCTTC. Its translation is CASSRYSGRANEQFF.

This clonotype was detected a few times. The chain links TRBV15 to TRBJ1-2; D unclear. Germline assignment: CDR1 LNHNV and CDR2 YYDKDF (reference sequence). The CDR3 has 15 amino acids. V lost 0 bases and J lost 4, with 12 bases in between. The CDR3 spells CATSRDRSGGYGYTF. DNA of the CDR3: TGTGCCACCAGCAGAGATCGTTCCGGCGGCTATGGCTACACCTTC.

The CDR3 DNA is TGTGCCAGCAGCCGCACAGGATCGACCTACGAGCAGTACTTC. Translated, it gives CASSRTGSTYEQYF. J is TRBJ2-7 and V is TRBV28; D is possibly TRBD1 (5 bases). Germline CDR1 MDHEN, CDR2 SYDVKM. The V end was cut by 6 bases, the J end by 2 bases, with 14 bases between. CDR3 length equals 14 residues.

The table lists this clonotype with a few counts. The gene calls are TRBV29-1 and TRBJ1-2, with 7 bases identical to TRBD1. The V gene's germline CDR1 is SQVTM and CDR2 ANQGSEA. CDR3 length: 14 residues. Trimming removed 0 bases from V and 2 bases from J; junction bases left unmatched: 3. The CDR3 region is CSVEERQGNYGYTF. CDR3 DNA: TGCAGCGTTGAAGAAAGACAGGGAAACTATGGCTACACCTTC.

A few counts support this clonotype. The chain links TRBV29-1 to TRBJ2-1; 15 bases map to TRBD2. Germline values: CDR1 SQVTM, CDR2 ANQGSEA. With 4 bases clipped from V and 9 bases from J, the junction kept 10 bases outside the gene matches. This CDR3 is built from 16 residues. CDR3 sequence (DNA): TGCAGCGTTGGGCGACCGGGACTAGCGGGAGGCGGTGAGCAGTTCTTC. This translates into CSVGRPGLAGGGEQFF.

This clonotype has only a few counts. The chain links TRBV9 to TRBJ2-2, with 9 nucleotides matching TRBD1. Germline V CDR1 and CDR2: SGDLS, YYNGEE. The CDR3 runs 15 residues. V trimming: 3 bases; J trimming: 7 bases; junction bases outside the gene matches: 7. CDR3 region: CASSARDREFGELFF. Written as DNA, the CDR3 is TGTGCCAGCAGCGCCCGGGACAGGGAGTTCGGGGAGCTGTTTTTT.

This clonotype appeared a few times. The chain has TRBV2 and TRBJ1-5; D ambiguous. The length of the CDR3 is 11 residues. V was cut by 2 bases and J by 9 bases, with 5 bases left in between. CDR1 is SNHLY, CDR2 FYNNEI, per germline. The CDR3 coding sequence is TGTGCCAGCAGTGAAAACGGGCCCCAGCATTTT. Translation gives CASSENGPQHF.

This clonotype occurred a few times. The chain couples TRBV18 to TRBJ1-2, with no clear D. Trimming shortened V by 0 bases and J by 4 bases, and 12 bases separated the two germline ends. The CDR3 spans 15 residues. CDR1 KGHSH and CDR2 LQKENI come from the germline V gene. The CDR3 DNA reads TGTGCCAGCTCACCACCGAGTGCGGGAGGCTATGGCTACACCTTC. Translating gives CASSPPSAGGYGYTF.

This clonotype was observed a few times. The gene calls are TRBV9 and TRBJ2-7, with 15 bases identical to TRBD2. V trimming: 3 bases; J trimming: 5 bases; junction bases outside the gene matches: 9. CDR1 is SGDLS and CDR2 is YYNGEE in the germline V gene. CDR3 size: 17 residues. For the CDR3, the DNA is TGTGCCAGCAGCGCAATACCGGGACTAGCGGGAGGAAACGAGCAGTACTTC. As protein: CASSAIPGLAGGNEQYF. Full variable domain (rest looked up from reference TRBV9 and TRBJ2-7): DSGVTQTPKHLITATGQRVTLRCSPRSGDLSVYWYQQSLDQGLQFLIQYYNGEERAKGNILERFSAQQFPDLHSELNLSSLELGDSALYFCASSAIPGLAGGNEQYFGPGTRLTVT.